This is a list of T cell receptor beta chains from one sample in a study of graft-versus-host responses after intestinal transplantation. Clones were sequenced by immunoSEQ multiplex PCR, and TCRdb holds only the in-frame ones, with some missing. The sample holds around 25,000 clones, 94% seen once. The sequencing used PBMCs, collected 156 days after intestinal transplant. These receptors all stem from a human patient who received an intestinal transplant, so some T cells may come from the graft donor. Each CDR3 is given with its conserved first and last residue. The D gene is left open where the match is weak. Not every row has a clone size; where given, it reads once, few, many or a size class.

V	D	J	size	length	CDR3	DNA
TRBV19	-	TRBJ2-2	-	15	CASRVGSPYTGELFF	TGTGCCAGTAGGGTTGGATCCCCATACACCGGGGAGCTGTTTTTT
TRBV29-1	-	TRBJ1-2	-	13	CSVGRDGNYGYTF	TGCAGCGTTGGAAGGGACGGGAACTATGGCTACACCTTC
TRBV7-6	TRBD2	TRBJ2-1	once	15	CASSLARLAPNEQFF	TGTGCCAGCAGCTTAGCGCGACTAGCCCCGAATGAGCAGTTCTTC
TRBV4-2	-	TRBJ1-5	once	14	CASSQARQYQPQHF	TGTGCCAGCAGCCAAGCGCGACAGTATCAGCCCCAGCATTTT
TRBV9	-	TRBJ1-1	-	14	CASSVLGGETEAFF	TGTGCCAGCAGCGTTCTGGGGGGAGAAACTGAAGCTTTCTTT
TRBV5-6	-	TRBJ1-1	-	14	CASSLGGAGLEAFF	TGTGCCAGCAGCTTAGGAGGGGCAGGTCTTGAAGCTTTCTTT
TRBV2	-	TRBJ2-4	-	13	CASKQGLSNIQYF	TGTGCCAGCAAACAGGGACTGTCGAACATTCAGTACTTC
TRBV5-1	-	TRBJ1-1	-	15	CASSLGILGTTEAFF	TGCGCCAGCAGCTTGGGTATTTTGGGGACCACTGAAGCTTTCTTT
TRBV4-2	-	TRBJ1-1	-	16	CASSQDQGGVFIEAFF	TGTGCCAGCAGCCAAGATCAAGGGGGGGTTTTCATTGAAGCTTTCTTT
TRBV19	TRBD2	TRBJ2-5	-	15	CASSWGSGSLETQYF	TGTGCCAGTAGTTGGGGTAGCGGGAGTCTGGAGACCCAGTACTTC
TRBV27	TRBD1	TRBJ2-7	-	16	CASSFLGQGESYEQYF	TGTGCCAGCAGTTTTTTGGGACAGGGGGAGAGCTACGAGCAGTACTTC
TRBV2	-	TRBJ2-3	-	14	CASSGGGYTDTQYF	TGTGCCAGCAGCGGGGGCGGGTACACAGATACGCAGTATTTT
TRBV5-8	-	TRBJ1-6	-	14	CASSLGDRHSPLHF	TGTGCCAGCAGCTTGGGAGACAGGCATTCACCCCTCCACTTT
TRBV2	TRBD1	TRBJ1-2	-	12	CASSPGGQAYTF	TGTGCCAGCAGTCCCGGAGGACAGGCCTACACCTTC
TRBV28	-	TRBJ2-5	-	14	CASSPFAGQETQYF	TGTGCCAGCAGCCCCTTCGCGGGGCAAGAGACCCAGTACTTC
TRBV4-3	-	TRBJ1-2	once	15	CASSQEGGQNDGYTF	TGCGCCAGCAGCCAAGAGGGGGGGCAGAATGATGGCTACACCTTC
TRBV27	TRBD2	TRBJ2-7	-	15	CASSRRTSGSYEQYF	TGTGCCAGCAGCCGTCGGACTAGCGGGAGCTACGAGCAGTACTTC
TRBV15	-	TRBJ2-1	-	15	CATSSRDTSYNEQFF	TGTGCCACCAGCAGCCGGGACACCTCCTACAATGAGCAGTTCTTC
TRBV13	-	TRBJ2-2	-	12	CASSPDTGELFF	TGTGCCAGCAGCCCAGACACCGGGGAGCTGTTTTTT
TRBV7-2	TRBD2	TRBJ2-3	-	16	CASSLGPSGGTDTQYF	TGTGCCAGCAGCTTAGGGCCTAGCGGGGGGACAGATACGCAGTATTTT
TRBV23-1	-	TRBJ1-2	-	13	CASSPGPLYGYTF	TGCGCCAGCAGCCCGGGACCCCTCTATGGCTACACCTTC
TRBV6-1	-	TRBJ2-7	-	14	CASRVTGFSYEQYF	TGTGCCAGCAGGGTTACAGGATTCTCCTACGAGCAGTACTTC
TRBV19	-	TRBJ2-2	-	17	CASSIDLFQGNTGELFF	TGTGCCAGTAGTATAGATTTATTCCAGGGGAACACCGGGGAGCTGTTTTTT
TRBV7-7	TRBD1	TRBJ2-7	-	14	CASSLGGQGYEQYF	TGTGCCAGCAGCTTAGGGGGACAGGGCTACGAGCAGTACTTC
TRBV6-1	-	TRBJ1-3	-	14	CASSVDRSGNTIYF	TGTGCCAGCAGTGTCGACCGCTCTGGAAACACCATATATTTT
TRBV4-1	-	TRBJ1-4	few	15	CASSQEADHPCKLFF	TGCGCCAGCAGCCAAGAGGCAGACCACCCGTGCAAACTGTTTTTT
TRBV4-3	-	TRBJ2-7	-	15	CASSQGRTEGYEQYF	TGCGCCAGCAGCCAAGGTCGGACCGAAGGCTACGAGCAGTACTTC
TRBV28	-	TRBJ1-6	-	15	CASRFRERRNSPLHF	TGTGCCAGCAGATTCCGGGAAAGGAGGAATTCACCCCTCCACTTT
TRBV4-1	TRBD1	TRBJ1-5	-	16	CASSQEGTGGFQPQHF	TGCGCCAGCAGCCAAGAAGGTACAGGGGGTTTTCAGCCCCAGCATTTT
TRBV7-9	TRBD1	TRBJ2-5	-	16	CASSPEGQRARETQYF	TGTGCCAGCAGCCCAGAGGGACAGAGGGCCCGAGAGACCCAGTACTTC
TRBV6-6	-	TRBJ1-3	few	13	CASTFSPGNTIYF	TGTGCCAGCACCTTCTCACCGGGAAACACCATATATTTT
TRBV19	TRBD1	TRBJ2-5	-	14	CASSIVTGRETQYF	TGTGCCAGTAGTATAGTGACAGGGAGAGAGACCCAGTACTTC